Listed below are T cell receptor beta chains from one sample, sequenced in a study of blood T cells in healthy people across ages. TCRdb reprocessed the 5' RACE reads with MiXCR, giving one entry per CDR3 protein. Seen here are more than 650,000 distinct CDR3 sequences, roughly 24% observed once, and the top ten hold over 2.5%. The same sample was also studied in work on T cells of mothers and their children.

Sequenced input: blood. Receptor source: a boy younger than 18 in good health. Both conserved end residues are part of each CDR3. The order of the fields is D gene, clone size, V gene, J gene, CDR3 DNA, CDR3 protein. A D gene is named only where the DNA matches it firmly. For some rows the clone size is stated as once, few or many, or as a class when expanded; others skip it.

.	few	TRBV12-5	TRBJ1-5	TGTGCTAGTGGTTTAGTAGATAGCAATCAGCCCCAGCATTTT	CASGLVDSNQPQHF
.	few	TRBV4-1	TRBJ2-3	TGCGCCAGCAGCCATGAGGGAGCAGGGAGAGATACGCAGTATTTT	CASSHEGAGRDTQYF
TRBD2	.	TRBV6-1	TRBJ2-5	TGTGCCAGCAGGGGCACGGCGGGGGCCCAGTACTTC	CASRGTAGAQYF
TRBD2	few	TRBV5-1	TRBJ2-5	TGCGCCAGCAGCTGGGTTCCCGGGACTAGCGGGGATTATCAAGAGACCCAGTACTTC	CASSWVPGTSGDYQETQYF
.	many	TRBV7-9	TRBJ1-4	TGTGCCAGCAGCATACACCAGGGGTCTGAAAAACTGTTTTTT	CASSIHQGSEKLFF
TRBD2	few	TRBV10-3	TRBJ2-7	TGTGCCATCAGTGAGTTAGCGGGGGTAAGCTACGAGCAGTACTTC	CAISELAGVSYEQYF
.	.	TRBV27	TRBJ1-2	TGTGCCAGCAGTTTTACAGGGACTAACTATGGCTACACCTTC	CASSFTGTNYGYTF
TRBD2	.	TRBV20-1	TRBJ2-7	TGCAGTCCCCGCGGGGGGCCTTACGAGCAGTACTTC	CSPRGGPYEQYF
.	few	TRBV5-1	TRBJ2-5	TGCGCCAGCAGCTGGAACAGTGTGGAGACCCAGTACTTC	CASSWNSVETQYF
TRBD2	.	TRBV12-3/TRBV12-4	TRBJ2-1	TGTGCCAGCAGTTTTAGCGGGGGGAGGGATGAGCAGTTCTTC	CASSFSGGRDEQFF
.	.	TRBV6-5	TRBJ1-2	TGTGCCAGCAGTACAGGGCCTAGCTATGGCTACACCTTC	CASSTGPSYGYTF
TRBD2	few	TRBV7-3	TRBJ2-5	TGTGCCAGCAGCTTCGCGGGGGGAAGAAGAGAGACCCAGTACTTC	CASSFAGGRRETQYF
.	few	TRBV7-9	TRBJ2-7	TGTGCCAGCAGTACAGGGTCCCTACGAGGGCAGTACTTC	CASSTGSLRGQYF
.	few	TRBV12-3/TRBV12-4	TRBJ1-1	TGTGCCAGCAGTTTGAGGTGGGACTACACTGAAGCTTTCTTT	CASSLRWDYTEAFF
.	.	TRBV7-8	TRBJ2-7	TGTGCCAGCAGACCTACAGGGTTCAACGAGCAGTACTTC	CASRPTGFNEQYF
.	few	TRBV12-3/TRBV12-4	TRBJ2-7	TGTGCCAGCAGTTCCGGGTCAAAACGCTCCTACGAGCAGTACTTC	CASSSGSKRSYEQYF
.	.	TRBV29-1	TRBJ2-1	TGCAGCGCACAACTAGGCAACAATGAGCAGTTCTTC	CSAQLGNNEQFF
.	.	TRBV27	TRBJ2-7	TGTGCCAGCAGTTTGGGGGCAGGGGAATACGAGCAGTACTTC	CASSLGAGEYEQYF
TRBD1	.	TRBV5-1	TRBJ2-1	TGCGCCAGCAGCTTGTGGACAGGGGTCAATGAGCAGTTCTTC	CASSLWTGVNEQFF
.	many	TRBV2	TRBJ2-7	TGTGCCAGCAGTGGCGGACTCCTCTCCTACGAGCAGTACTTC	CASSGGLLSYEQYF
TRBD1	few	TRBV12-3/TRBV12-4	TRBJ1-4	TGTGCCAGCAGTTGGGGACAGGGAGGGCATGAAAAACTGTTTTTT	CASSWGQGGHEKLFF
.	.	TRBV7-8	TRBJ2-7	TGTGCCAGCAGCTTATTGGGGGGCACCTACGAGCAGTACTTC	CASSLLGGTYEQYF
TRBD2	few	TRBV5-1	TRBJ2-7	TGCGCCAGCAGCTTGGCCTCGGGAGGGGATCCCGAGCAGTACTTC	CASSLASGGDPEQYF
TRBD2	.	TRBV10-3	TRBJ2-3	TGTGCCATCAGTGAGTCGAATCTAGCGGGGCGGGCGCAGTATTTT	CAISESNLAGRAQYF